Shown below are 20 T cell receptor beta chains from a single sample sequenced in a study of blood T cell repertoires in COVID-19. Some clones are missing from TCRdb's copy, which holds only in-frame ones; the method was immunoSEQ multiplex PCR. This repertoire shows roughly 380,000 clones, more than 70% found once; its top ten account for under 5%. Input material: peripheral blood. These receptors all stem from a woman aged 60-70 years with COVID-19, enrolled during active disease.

For the CDR3, the DNA is TGTGCCAGCAGCCAAGCGATAAGAATAGCGCCCAATGAGCAGTTCTTC. Translation gives CASSQAIRIAPNEQFF. The chain is built from TRBV4-2 and TRBJ2-1, with a possible D match to TRBD2 (5 bases). Trimming took off 1 base at V and 6 bases at J, with 16 bases between the two ends. Germline CDR1 is LGHNA and CDR2 is YNFKEQ. The CDR3 contains 16 residues.

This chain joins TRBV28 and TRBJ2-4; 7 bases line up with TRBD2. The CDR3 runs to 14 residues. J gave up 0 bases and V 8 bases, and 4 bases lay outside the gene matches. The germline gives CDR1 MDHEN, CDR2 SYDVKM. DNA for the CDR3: TGTGCCAGCGGACTAGTTTTAGCCAAAAACATTCAGTACTTC. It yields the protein CASGLVLAKNIQYF.

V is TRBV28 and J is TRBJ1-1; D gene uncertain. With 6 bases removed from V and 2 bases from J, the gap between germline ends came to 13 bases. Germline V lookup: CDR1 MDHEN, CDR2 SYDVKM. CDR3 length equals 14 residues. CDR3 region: CASRSGLLNTEAFF. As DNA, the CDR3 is TGTGCCAGCAGGTCGGGGTTACTCAACACTGAAGCTTTCTTT.

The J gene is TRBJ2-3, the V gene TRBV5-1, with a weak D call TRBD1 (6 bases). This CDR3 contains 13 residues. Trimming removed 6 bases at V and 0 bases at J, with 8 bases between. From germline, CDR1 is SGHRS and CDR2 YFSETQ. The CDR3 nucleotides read TGCGCCAGCAACCAGGGGAGCACAGATACGCAGTATTTT. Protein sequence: CASNQGSTDTQYF.

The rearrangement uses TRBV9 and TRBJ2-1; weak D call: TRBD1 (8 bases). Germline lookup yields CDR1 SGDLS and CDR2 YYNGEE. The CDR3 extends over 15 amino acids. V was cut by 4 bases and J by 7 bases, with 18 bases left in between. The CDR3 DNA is TGTGCCAGCAGCCCGCCGGACAGGGAGGGGAATGAGCAGTTCTTC. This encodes CASSPPDREGNEQFF.

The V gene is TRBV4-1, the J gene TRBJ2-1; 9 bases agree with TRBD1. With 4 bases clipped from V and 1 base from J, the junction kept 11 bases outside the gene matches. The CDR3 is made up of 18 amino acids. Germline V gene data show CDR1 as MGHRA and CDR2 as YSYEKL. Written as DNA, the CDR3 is TGCGCCAGCAGCCGGGAAAGACGTGGGACAGGGTCCTACAATGAGCAGTTCTTC. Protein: CASSRERRGTGSYNEQFF.

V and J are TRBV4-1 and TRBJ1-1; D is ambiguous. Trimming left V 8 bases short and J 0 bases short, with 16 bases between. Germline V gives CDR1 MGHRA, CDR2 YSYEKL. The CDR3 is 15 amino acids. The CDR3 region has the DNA TGCGCCAGCTCCAGTTCATGGGCCATGAACACTGAAGCTTTCTTT. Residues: CASSSSWAMNTEAFF.

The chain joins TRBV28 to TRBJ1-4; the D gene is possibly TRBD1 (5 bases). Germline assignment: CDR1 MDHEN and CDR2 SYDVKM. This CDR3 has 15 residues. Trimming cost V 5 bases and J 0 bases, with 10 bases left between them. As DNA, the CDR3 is TGTGCCAGCAGTACAACAGGACCAACTAATGAAAAACTGTTTTTT. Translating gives CASSTTGPTNEKLFF.

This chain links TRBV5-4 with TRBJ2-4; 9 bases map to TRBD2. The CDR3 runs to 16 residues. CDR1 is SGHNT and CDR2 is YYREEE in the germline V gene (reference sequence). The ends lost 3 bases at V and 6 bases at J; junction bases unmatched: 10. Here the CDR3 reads CASSSYTRGGRNIQYF. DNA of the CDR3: TGTGCCAGCAGCTCCTACACGCGGGGGGGCCGAAACATTCAGTACTTC.

CDR3 in DNA: TGTGCCAGCAGCTTGGGCGGGGTGGTATATACGCAGTATTTT. The encoded protein is CASSLGGVVYTQYF. The J gene is TRBJ2-3, the V gene TRBV5-4; D perhaps matches TRBD2 (6 bases). This CDR3 is built from 14 residues. Trimming stripped 0 bases from V and 7 bases from J, with 12 bases between. Germline V gives CDR1 SGHNT, CDR2 YYREEE (reference sequence).

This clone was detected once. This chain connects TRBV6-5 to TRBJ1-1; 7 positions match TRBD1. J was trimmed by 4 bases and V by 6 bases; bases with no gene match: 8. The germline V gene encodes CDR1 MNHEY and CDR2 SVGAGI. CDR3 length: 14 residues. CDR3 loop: CASRLDRESTEAFF. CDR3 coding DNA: TGTGCCAGCAGATTAGACAGGGAATCCACTGAAGCTTTCTTT.

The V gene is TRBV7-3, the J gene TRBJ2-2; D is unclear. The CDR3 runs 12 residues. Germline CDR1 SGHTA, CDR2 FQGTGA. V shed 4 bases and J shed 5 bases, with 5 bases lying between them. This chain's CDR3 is CASSSQTGELFF. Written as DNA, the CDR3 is TGTGCCAGCAGCTCCCAAACCGGGGAGCTGTTTTTT.

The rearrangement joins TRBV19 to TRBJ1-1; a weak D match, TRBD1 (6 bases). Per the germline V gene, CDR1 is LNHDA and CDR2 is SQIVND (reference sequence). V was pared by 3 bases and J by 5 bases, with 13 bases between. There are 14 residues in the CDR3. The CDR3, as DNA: TGTGCCAGTAGTATCCTGCCAGGGGAAACTGAAGCTTTCTTT. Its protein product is CASSILPGETEAFF.

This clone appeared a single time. This CDR3 is CAIRYRTGSYQNTEAFF. The DNA of the CDR3 is TGTGCCATCAGGTACCGGACAGGGTCATATCAGAACACTGAAGCTTTCTTT. This sequence joins TRBV10-3 and TRBJ1-1; 8 bases match TRBD1. CDR1 is ENHRY, CDR2 SYGVKD, per germline. V lost 6 bases, J lost 1 base, and 13 bases stayed unmatched. The CDR3 covers 17 residues.

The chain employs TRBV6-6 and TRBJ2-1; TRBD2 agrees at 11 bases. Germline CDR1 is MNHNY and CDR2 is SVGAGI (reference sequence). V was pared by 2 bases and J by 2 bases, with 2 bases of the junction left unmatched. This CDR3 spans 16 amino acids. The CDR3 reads CASSYGSGGAYNEQFF. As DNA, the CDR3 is TGTGCCAGCAGTTACGGTAGCGGGGGGGCCTACAATGAGCAGTTCTTC.

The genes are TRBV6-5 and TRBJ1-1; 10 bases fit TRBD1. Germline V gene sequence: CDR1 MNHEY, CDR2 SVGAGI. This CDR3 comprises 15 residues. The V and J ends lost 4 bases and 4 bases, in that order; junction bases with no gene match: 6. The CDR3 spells CASSSRQGAGTEAFF. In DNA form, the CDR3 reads TGTGCCAGCAGTTCCAGACAGGGGGCGGGCACTGAAGCTTTCTTT.

CDR3 sequence reads: CASSPRTGMEAFF. The CDR3 nucleotides read TGTGCCAGCAGCCCTCGGACAGGGATGGAAGCTTTCTTT. The chain recombines TRBV7-9 with TRBJ1-1, with TRBD1 matching 8 bases. Germline CDR1 is SEHNR and CDR2 is FQNEAQ (reference sequence). Trimming removed 5 bases from V and 8 bases from J; junction bases left unmatched: 7. CDR3 length equals 13 residues.

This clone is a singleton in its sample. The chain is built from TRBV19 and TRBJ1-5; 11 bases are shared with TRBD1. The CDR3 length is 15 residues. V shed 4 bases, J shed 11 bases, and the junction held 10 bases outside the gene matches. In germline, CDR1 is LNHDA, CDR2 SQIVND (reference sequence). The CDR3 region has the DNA TGTGCCAGTAGTACCCAGGGACAGGGGGGAGAGGCCCAGCATTTT. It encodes CASSTQGQGGEAQHF.

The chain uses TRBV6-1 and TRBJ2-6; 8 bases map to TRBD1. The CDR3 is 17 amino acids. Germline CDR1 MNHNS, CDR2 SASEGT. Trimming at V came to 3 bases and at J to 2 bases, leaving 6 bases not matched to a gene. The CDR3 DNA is TGTGCCAGCAGTGACAGGGGGCGCCCCACTGGGGCCAACGTCCTGACTTTC. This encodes CASSDRGRPTGANVLTF.

The chain's CDR3 is CATEGTSRTGELFF. As DNA, the CDR3 is TGTGCCACCGAAGGGACAAGTCGCACCGGGGAGCTGTTTTTT. The gene calls are TRBV19 and TRBJ2-2; D perhaps matches TRBD1 (6 bases). CDR3 length: 14 residues. CDR1 and CDR2 (germline): LNHDA, SQIVND (reference sequence). Trimming removed 10 bases from V and 4 bases from J, with 16 bases in between.